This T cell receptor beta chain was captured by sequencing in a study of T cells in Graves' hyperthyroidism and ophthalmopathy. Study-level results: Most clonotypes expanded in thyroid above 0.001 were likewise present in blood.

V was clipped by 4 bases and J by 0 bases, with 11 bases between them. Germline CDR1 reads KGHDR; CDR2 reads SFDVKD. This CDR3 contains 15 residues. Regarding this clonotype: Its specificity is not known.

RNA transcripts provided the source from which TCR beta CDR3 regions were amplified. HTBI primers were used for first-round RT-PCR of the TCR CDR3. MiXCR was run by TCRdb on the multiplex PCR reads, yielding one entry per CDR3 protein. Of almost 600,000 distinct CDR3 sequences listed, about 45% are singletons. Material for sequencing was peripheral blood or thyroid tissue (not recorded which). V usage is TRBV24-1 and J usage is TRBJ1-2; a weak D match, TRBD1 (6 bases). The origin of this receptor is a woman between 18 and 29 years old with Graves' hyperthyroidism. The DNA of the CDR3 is TGTGCCACCAGTGACAACAGGGAAACTAACTATGGCTACACCTTC. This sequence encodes CATSDNRETNYGYTF.